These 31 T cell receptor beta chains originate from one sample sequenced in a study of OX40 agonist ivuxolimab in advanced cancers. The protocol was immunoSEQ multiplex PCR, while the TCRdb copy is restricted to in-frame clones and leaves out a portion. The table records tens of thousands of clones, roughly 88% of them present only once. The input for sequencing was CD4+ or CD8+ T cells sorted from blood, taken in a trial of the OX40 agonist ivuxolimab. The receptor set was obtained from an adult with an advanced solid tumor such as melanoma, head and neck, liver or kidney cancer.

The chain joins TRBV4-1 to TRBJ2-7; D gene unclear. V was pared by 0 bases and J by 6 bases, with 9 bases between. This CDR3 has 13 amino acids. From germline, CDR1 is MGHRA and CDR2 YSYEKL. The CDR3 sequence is CASSQDGRSEQYF. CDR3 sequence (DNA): TGCGCCAGCAGCCAAGATGGAAGGTCCGAGCAGTACTTC.

The CDR3 protein is CASSALAIAGGGSTDTQYF. The CDR3 DNA reads TGTGCCAGCTCCGCCTTGGCTATAGCGGGAGGGGGGAGCACAGATACGCAGTATTTT. This chain joins TRBV2 and TRBJ2-3; 11 bases align to TRBD2. Germline V gene sequence: CDR1 SNHLY, CDR2 FYNNEI. V shed 8 bases and J 0 bases; nucleotides not matched to a gene: 16. The CDR3 runs 19 residues.

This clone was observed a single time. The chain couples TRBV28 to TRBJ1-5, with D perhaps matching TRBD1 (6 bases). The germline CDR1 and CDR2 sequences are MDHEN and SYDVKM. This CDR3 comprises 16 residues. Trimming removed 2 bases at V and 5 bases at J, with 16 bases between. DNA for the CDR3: TGTGCCAGCAGTTTAAAGGGTGGGGGGGCCCATCAGCCCCAGCATTTT. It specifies CASSLKGGGAHQPQHF.

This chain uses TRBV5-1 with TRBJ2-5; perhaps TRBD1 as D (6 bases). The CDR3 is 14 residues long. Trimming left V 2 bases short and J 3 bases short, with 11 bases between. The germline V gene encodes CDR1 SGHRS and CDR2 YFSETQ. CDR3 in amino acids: CASSFGTNKETQYF. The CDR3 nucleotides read TGCGCCAGCAGCTTCGGGACAAACAAAGAGACCCAGTACTTC.

CDR3 DNA: TGTGCCAGCAGCCCCAGGGGCCTCGGCTGGAAAGGGGCCAACGTCCTGACTTTC. Protein product: CASSPRGLGWKGANVLTF. The genes are TRBV14 and TRBJ2-6; D perhaps matches TRBD1 (6 bases). V was shortened by 4 bases and J by 4 bases, with 20 bases between the two germline ends. Per germline, CDR1 SGHDN and CDR2 FVKESK. The CDR3 is 18 amino acids.

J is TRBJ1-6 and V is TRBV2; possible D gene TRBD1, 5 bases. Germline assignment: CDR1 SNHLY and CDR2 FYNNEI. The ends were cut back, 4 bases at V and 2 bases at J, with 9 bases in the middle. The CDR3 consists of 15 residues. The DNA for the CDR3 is TGTGCCAGCAGTGTCCGGGGCCCCTATAATTCACCCCTCCACTTT. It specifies CASSVRGPYNSPLHF.

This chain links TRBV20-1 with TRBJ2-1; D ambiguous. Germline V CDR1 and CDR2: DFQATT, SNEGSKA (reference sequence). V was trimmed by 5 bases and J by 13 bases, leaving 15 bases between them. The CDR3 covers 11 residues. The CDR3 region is CSAEMGLVQFF. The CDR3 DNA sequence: TGCAGTGCTGAGATGGGTTTAGTACAGTTCTTC.

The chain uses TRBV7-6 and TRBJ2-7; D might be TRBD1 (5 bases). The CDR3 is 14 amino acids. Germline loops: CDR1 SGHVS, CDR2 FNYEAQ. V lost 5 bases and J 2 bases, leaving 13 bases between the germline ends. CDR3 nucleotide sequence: TGTGCCAGCAGCCCCCAGGACACCCCCTACGAGCAGTACTTC. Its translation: CASSPQDTPYEQYF.

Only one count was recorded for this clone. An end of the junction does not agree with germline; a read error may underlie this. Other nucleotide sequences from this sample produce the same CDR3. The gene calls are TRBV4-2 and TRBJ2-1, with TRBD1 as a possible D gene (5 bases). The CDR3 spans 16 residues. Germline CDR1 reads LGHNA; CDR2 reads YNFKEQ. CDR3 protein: CASSQDQGSSYNEQFF. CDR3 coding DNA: TGTGCCAGCAGTCAAGACCAGGGCAGCTCCTACAATGAGCAGTTCTTC.

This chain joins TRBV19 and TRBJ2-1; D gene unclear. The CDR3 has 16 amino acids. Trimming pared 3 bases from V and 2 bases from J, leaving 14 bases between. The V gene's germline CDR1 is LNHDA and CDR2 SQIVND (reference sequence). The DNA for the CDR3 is TGTGCCAGTAGTATGAATCCAACCCAAACCTACAATGAGCAGTTCTTC. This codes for CASSMNPTQTYNEQFF.

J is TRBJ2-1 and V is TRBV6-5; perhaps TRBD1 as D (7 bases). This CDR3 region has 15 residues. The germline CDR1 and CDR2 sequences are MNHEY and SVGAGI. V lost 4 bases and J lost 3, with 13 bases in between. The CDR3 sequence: CASSSGTAGYNEQFF. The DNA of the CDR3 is TGTGCCAGCAGTTCCGGGACAGCGGGCTACAATGAGCAGTTCTTC.

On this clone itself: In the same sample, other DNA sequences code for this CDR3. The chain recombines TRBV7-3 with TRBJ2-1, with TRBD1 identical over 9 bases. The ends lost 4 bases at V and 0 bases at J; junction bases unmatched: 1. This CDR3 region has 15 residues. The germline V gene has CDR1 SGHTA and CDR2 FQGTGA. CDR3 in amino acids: CASSSDRGSYNEQFF. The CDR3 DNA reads TGTGCCAGCAGCTCGGACAGGGGCTCCTACAATGAGCAGTTCTTC. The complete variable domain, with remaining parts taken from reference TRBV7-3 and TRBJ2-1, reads GAGVSQTPSNKVTEKGKYVELRCDPISGHTALYWYRQSLGQGPEFLIYFQGTGAADDSGLPNDRFFAVRPEGSVSTLKIQRTERGDSAVYLCASSSDRGSYNEQFFGPGTRLTVL.

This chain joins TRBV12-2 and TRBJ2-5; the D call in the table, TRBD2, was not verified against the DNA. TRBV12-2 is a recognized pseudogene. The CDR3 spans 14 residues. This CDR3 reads CASRFRGAAETQYF. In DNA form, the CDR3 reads TGTGCAAGTCGCTTCCGGGGGGCCGCGGAGACCCAGTACTTC.

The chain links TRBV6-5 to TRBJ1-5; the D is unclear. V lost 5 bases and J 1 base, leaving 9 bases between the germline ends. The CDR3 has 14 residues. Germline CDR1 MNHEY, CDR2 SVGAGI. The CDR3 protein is CASSTEGSNQPQHF. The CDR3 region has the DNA TGTGCCAGCAGTACGGAGGGAAGCAATCAGCCCCAGCATTTT.

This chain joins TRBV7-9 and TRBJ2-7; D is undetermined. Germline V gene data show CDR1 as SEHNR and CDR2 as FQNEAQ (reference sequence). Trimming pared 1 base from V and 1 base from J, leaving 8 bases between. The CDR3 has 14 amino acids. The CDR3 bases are TGTGCCAGCAGCTTAGTCTACCTGTCCTACGAGCAGTACTTC. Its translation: CASSLVYLSYEQYF.

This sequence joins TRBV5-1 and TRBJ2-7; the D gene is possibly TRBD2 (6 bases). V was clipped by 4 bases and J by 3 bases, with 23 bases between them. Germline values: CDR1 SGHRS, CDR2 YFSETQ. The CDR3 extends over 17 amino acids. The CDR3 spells CASSPSPASAISYEQYF. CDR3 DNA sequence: TGCGCCAGCAGCCCTAGCCCCGCTAGCGCGATTAGCTACGAGCAGTACTTC.

CDR3 coding DNA: TGTGCCAGCAGTGAATCCGACAGGGGATACTCTGGAAACACCATATATTTT. This translates into CASSESDRGYSGNTIYF. This sequence joins TRBV6-1 and TRBJ1-3; 8 bases are a match to TRBD1. CDR1 MNHNS and CDR2 SASEGT come from the germline V gene. The CDR3 is 17 amino acids. Unmatched junction bases numbered 6, after V lost 2 bases and J lost 0 bases.

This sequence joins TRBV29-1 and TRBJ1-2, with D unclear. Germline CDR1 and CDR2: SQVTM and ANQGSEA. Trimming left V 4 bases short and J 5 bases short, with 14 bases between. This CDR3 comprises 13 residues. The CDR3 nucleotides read TGCAGCGTTGTAGCGGAAGCAACTTATGGCTACACCTTC. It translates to CSVVAEATYGYTF.

The CDR3 sequence is CASSSTRFERALRNEQYF. CDR3 bases: TGTGCCAGCAGCTCGACCCGGTTCGAGAGGGCTTTAAGGAACGAGCAGTACTTC. V gene TRBV7-8 combines with J gene TRBJ2-7, with a weak D call TRBD2 (5 bases). Germline V gives CDR1 SGHVS, CDR2 FQNEAQ. The CDR3 has 18 residues. The V gene lost 4 bases and the J gene lost 5 bases, with 27 bases spanning the gap.

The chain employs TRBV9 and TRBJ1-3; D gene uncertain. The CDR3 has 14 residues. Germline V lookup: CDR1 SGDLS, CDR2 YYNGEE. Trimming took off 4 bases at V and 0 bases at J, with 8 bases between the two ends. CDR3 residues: CASSYGDSGNTIYF. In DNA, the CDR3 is TGTGCCAGCAGCTATGGGGACTCTGGAAACACCATATATTTT.

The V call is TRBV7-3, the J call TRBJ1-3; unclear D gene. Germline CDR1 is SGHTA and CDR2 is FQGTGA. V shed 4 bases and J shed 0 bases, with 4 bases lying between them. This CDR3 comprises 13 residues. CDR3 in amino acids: CASSSSSGNTIYF. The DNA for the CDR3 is TGTGCCAGCAGCTCCTCCTCTGGAAACACCATATATTTT.

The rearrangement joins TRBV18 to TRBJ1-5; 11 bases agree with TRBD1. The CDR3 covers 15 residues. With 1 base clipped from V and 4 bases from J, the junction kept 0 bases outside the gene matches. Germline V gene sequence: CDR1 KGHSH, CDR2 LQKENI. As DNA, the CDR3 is TGTGCCAGCTCACCACGGGACAGGGGGAATCAGCCCCAGCATTTT. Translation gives CASSPRDRGNQPQHF.

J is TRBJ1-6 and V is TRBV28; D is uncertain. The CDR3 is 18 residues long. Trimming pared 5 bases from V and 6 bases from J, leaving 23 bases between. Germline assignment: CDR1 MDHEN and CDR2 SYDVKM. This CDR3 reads CASSPSGGLVLGNSPLHF. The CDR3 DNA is TGTGCCAGCAGTCCCTCGGGCGGATTAGTCTTAGGTAATTCACCCCTCCACTTT.

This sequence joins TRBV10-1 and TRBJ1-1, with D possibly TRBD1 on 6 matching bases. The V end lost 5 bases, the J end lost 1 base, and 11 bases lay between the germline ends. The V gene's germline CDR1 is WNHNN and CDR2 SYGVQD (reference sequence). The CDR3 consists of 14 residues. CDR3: CASSSGTPNTEAFF. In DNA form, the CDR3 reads TGCGCCAGCAGTAGCGGGACACCGAACACTGAAGCTTTCTTT.

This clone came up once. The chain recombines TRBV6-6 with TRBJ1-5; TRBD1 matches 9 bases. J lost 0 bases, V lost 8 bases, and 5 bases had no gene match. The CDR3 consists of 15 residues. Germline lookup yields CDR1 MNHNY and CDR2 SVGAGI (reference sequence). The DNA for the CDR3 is TGTGCCAGCGGACAGGGGCCTTATAGCAATCAGCCCCAGCATTTT. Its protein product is CASGQGPYSNQPQHF.

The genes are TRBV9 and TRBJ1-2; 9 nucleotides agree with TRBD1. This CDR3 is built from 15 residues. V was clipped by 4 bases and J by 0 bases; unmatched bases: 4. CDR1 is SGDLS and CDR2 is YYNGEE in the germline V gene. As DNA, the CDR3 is TGTGCCAGCAGCCTAGGACAGGGGCCTAACTATGGCTACACCTTC. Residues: CASSLGQGPNYGYTF.

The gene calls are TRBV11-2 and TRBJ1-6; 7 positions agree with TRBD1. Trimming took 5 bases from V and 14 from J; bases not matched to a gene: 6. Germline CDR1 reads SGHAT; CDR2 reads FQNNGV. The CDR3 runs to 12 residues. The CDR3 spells CASSQDRAALHF. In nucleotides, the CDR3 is TGTGCCAGCAGCCAAGACAGGGCGGCCCTCCACTTT.

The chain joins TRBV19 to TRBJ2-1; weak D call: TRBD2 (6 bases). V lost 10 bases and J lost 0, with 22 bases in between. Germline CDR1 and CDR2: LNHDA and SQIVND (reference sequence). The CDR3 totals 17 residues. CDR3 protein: CATKRSAGTHSYNEQFF. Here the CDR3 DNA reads TGTGCCACCAAGAGGTCGGCGGGGACCCACTCCTACAATGAGCAGTTCTTC.

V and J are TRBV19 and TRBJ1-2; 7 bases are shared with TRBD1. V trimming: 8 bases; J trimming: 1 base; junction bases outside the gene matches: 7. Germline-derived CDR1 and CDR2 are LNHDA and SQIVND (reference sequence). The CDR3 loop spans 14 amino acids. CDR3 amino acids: CASSAGTVNYGYTF. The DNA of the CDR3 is TGTGCCAGTTCCGCTGGGACAGTTAACTATGGCTACACCTTC.

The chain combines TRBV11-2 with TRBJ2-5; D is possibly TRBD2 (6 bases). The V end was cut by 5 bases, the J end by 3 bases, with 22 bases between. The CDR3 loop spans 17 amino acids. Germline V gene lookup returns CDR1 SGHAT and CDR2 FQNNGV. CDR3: CASSPQSGGFFKETQYF. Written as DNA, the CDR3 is TGTGCCAGCAGCCCTCAATCCGGGGGATTTTTTAAAGAGACCCAGTACTTC. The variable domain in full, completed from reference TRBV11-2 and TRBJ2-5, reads EAGVAQSPRYKIIEKRQSVAFWCNPISGHATLYWYQQILGQGPKLLIQFQNNGVVDDSQLPKDRFSAERLKGVDSTLKIQPAKLEDSAVYLCASSPQSGGFFKETQYFGPGTRLLVL.

CDR3 protein: CASSMTEATEAFF. In nucleotides, the CDR3 is TGTGCCAGTAGTATGACAGAAGCGACCGAAGCTTTCTTT. The chain carries TRBV19 and TRBJ1-1; the D gene is possibly TRBD1 (5 bases). This CDR3 has 13 amino acids. Trimming cost V 3 bases and J 8 bases, with 13 bases left between them. CDR1 is LNHDA and CDR2 is SQIVND in the germline V gene (reference sequence).